What follows describes a single T cell receptor beta chain. A sample-barcoded 5' primer and a J-beta primer mix were used in a second PCR of about 7 to 12 cycles. Every molecule of cDNA carried a tag from a template-switch adaptor with 12 random nucleotides. There were at least 2.5 million CDR3-containing paired-end reads obtained from each sample. TCRdb itself ran the 5' RACE reads through MiXCR, one entry per CDR3 protein. The table has some 1,500,000 distinct CDR3 sequences, 42% seen once. This specimen comes from a study of blood T cells in healthy people across ages. This CDR3 has 15 amino acids. Trimming removed 3 bases at V and 4 bases at J, with 15 bases between. Germline lookup yields CDR1 LNHNV and CDR2 YYDKDF (reference sequence).

Sequenced: blood. The TCR comes from a woman aged 18 to 35 in good health. V is TRBV15 and J is TRBJ2-5; D might be TRBD2 (5 bases). CDR3 protein: CATSRDWSTGETQYF. In DNA, the CDR3 is TGTGCCACCAGCAGGGACTGGTCAACGGGAGAGACCCAGTACTTC. The complete variable domain, with remaining parts taken from reference TRBV15 and TRBJ2-5, reads DAMVIQNPRYQVTQFGKPVTLSCSQTLNHNVMYWYQQKSSQAPKLLFHYYDKDFNNEADTPDNFQSRRPNTSFCFLDIRSPGLGDTAMYLCATSRDWSTGETQYFGPGTRLLVL.